These 10 T cell receptor beta chains came from one sample sequenced in a study of PD-L1 blockade in urothelial cancer. Only in-frame clones appear in the TCRdb table, and some are missing; sequencing was by immunoSEQ multiplex PCR. The data show under 55,000 clones, over 75% seen once. This sample comprised PBMCs, obtained around atezolizumab (anti-PD-L1) treatment. Receptor source: a man aged 35 to 55 with urothelial cancer.

This rearrangement joins TRBV9 to TRBJ2-5; 9 bases map to TRBD2. Germline V gene sequence: CDR1 SGDLS, CDR2 YYNGEE. CDR3 length: 15 residues. V trimming: 0 bases; J trimming: 4 bases; junction bases outside the gene matches: 4. The CDR3: CASSVEGTSPETQYF. The CDR3 DNA reads as TGTGCCAGCAGCGTAGAAGGGACTAGCCCAGAGACCCAGTACTTC.

CDR3 region: CASSDSGSYEQYF. As DNA, the CDR3 is TGTGCCAGTAGTGATAGCGGGAGCTACGAGCAGTACTTC. V and J are TRBV19 and TRBJ2-7; 9 nucleotides align to TRBD2. Germline assignment: CDR1 LNHDA and CDR2 SQIVND (reference sequence). With 5 bases clipped from V and 3 bases from J, the junction kept 2 bases outside the gene matches. CDR3 size: 13 residues.

The rearrangement joins TRBV6-5 to TRBJ1-5; tentative D call: TRBD1 (6 bases). This CDR3 comprises 15 residues. The germline gives CDR1 MNHEY, CDR2 SVGAGI. The V and J ends lost 5 bases and 6 bases respectively, with 17 bases between them. The CDR3 DNA is TGTGCCAGCAGTCCTGCGGGGGGGGCGGGTCAGCCCCAGCATTTT. This translates into CASSPAGGAGQPQHF.

The rearrangement joins TRBV10-3 to TRBJ2-3; D is perhaps TRBD2 (5 bases). Germline V gene data show CDR1 as ENHRY and CDR2 as SYGVKD. The CDR3 sequence is 14 residues long. Trimming removed 6 bases at V and 0 bases at J, with 10 bases between. CDR3: CAISARTSTDTQYF. The CDR3 region has the DNA TGTGCCATCAGCGCTAGGACTAGCACAGATACGCAGTATTTT.

The chain joins TRBV6-5 to TRBJ2-2, with D perhaps matching TRBD2 (6 bases). V lost 6 bases and J 2 bases, leaving 10 bases between the germline ends. The CDR3 has 14 amino acids. Germline CDR1 reads MNHEY; CDR2 reads SVGAGI. In nucleotides, the CDR3 is TGTGCCAGCAGACGGGACTTAAACACCGGGGAGCTGTTTTTT. Its translation is CASRRDLNTGELFF.

The chain combines TRBV6-1 with TRBJ2-5, with D possibly matching TRBD2 (5 bases). V gave up 3 bases and J gave up 5 bases, with 10 bases separating them. Looked up from germline, CDR1 is MNHNS and CDR2 is SASEGT. The CDR3 loop spans 13 amino acids. CDR3 nucleotides: TGTGCCAGCAGTGAGAGGGTAATGGAGACCCAGTACTTC. Its translation: CASSERVMETQYF.

The gene calls are TRBV6-5 and TRBJ2-3, with TRBD2 matching over 8 bases. Germline lookup yields CDR1 MNHEY and CDR2 SVGAGI. The J segment lost 3 bases and the V segment lost 4 bases, leaving 6 bases of the junction unmatched. CDR3 length equals 15 residues. CDR3 in amino acids: CASSFSGSVTDTQYF. Here the CDR3 DNA reads TGTGCCAGCAGTTTCAGCGGGAGTGTAACAGATACGCAGTATTTT.

This sequence joins TRBV14 and TRBJ2-3; 10 positions agree with TRBD2. The CDR3 spans 15 residues. The germline gives CDR1 SGHDN, CDR2 FVKESK. V lost 3 bases, J lost 2 bases, and 2 bases stayed unmatched. The CDR3 DNA follows: TGTGCCAGCAGCCAGCTAGCGGGAGCCACAGATACGCAGTATTTT. Its translation is CASSQLAGATDTQYF.

V and J are TRBV5-1 and TRBJ1-5, with D possibly being TRBD1 (6 bases). CDR1 is SGHRS and CDR2 is YFSETQ in the germline V gene. The ends were cut back, 4 bases at V and 9 bases at J, with 14 bases in the middle. This CDR3 has 13 amino acids. In DNA, the CDR3 is TGCGCCAGCAGCCCCAGGGGAGAGGGGCCCCAGCATTTT. As protein: CASSPRGEGPQHF.

This clone was recorded only once. The genes are TRBV6-1 and TRBJ2-2, with 7 positions matching TRBD2. Per germline, CDR1 MNHNS and CDR2 SASEGT. J lost 1 base, V lost 6 bases, and 17 bases had no gene match. The CDR3 sequence is 19 residues long. The CDR3 reads CASSERRSAGAMNTGELFF. The CDR3 region has the DNA TGTGCCAGCAGCGAAAGGCGGTCGGCGGGAGCCATGAACACCGGGGAGCTGTTTTTT.